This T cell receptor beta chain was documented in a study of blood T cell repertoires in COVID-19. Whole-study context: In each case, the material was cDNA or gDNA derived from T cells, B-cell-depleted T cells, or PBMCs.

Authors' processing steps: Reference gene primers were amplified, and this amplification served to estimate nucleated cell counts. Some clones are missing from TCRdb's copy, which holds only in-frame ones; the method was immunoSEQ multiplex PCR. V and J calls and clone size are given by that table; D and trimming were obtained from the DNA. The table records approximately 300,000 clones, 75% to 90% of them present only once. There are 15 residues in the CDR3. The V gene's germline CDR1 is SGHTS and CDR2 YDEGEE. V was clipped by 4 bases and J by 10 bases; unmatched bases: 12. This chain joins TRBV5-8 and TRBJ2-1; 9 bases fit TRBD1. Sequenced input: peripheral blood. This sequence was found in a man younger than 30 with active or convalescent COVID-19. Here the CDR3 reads CASSKATGGAIEQFF. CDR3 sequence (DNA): TGTGCCAGCAGCAAAGCGACAGGGGGGGCGATCGAGCAGTTCTTC.